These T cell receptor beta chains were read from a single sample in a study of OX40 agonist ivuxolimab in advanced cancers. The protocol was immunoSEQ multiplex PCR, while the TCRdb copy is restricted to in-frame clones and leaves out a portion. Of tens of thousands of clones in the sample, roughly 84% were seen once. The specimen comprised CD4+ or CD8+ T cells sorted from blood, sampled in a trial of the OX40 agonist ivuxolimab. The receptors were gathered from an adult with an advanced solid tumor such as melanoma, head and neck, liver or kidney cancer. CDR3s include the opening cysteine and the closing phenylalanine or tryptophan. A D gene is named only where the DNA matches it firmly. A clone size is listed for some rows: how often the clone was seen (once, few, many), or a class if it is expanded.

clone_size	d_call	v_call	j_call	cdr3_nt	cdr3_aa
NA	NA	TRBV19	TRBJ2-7	TGTGCCAGTAGTATACTCCCGAGGGCCGGGACAAACTACGAGCAGTACTTC	CASSILPRAGTNYEQYF
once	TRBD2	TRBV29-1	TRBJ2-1	TGCAGCGTTGGGCGGGGATTCGCGGGAGGTAATGAGCAGTTCTTC	CSVGRGFAGGNEQFF
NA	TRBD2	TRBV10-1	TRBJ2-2	TGCGCCAGCAATAAAATTCGACTAGCGGGAGAACCCGGGGAGCTGTTTTTT	CASNKIRLAGEPGELFF
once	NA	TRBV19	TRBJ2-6	TGTGCCAGTAGTAAACAGCTAAGCTCTGGGGCCAACGTCCTGACTTTC	CASSKQLSSGANVLTF
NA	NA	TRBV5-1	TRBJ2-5	TGCGCCAGCAGCTTTGGTTCGTACCAAGAGACCCAGTACTTC	CASSFGSYQETQYF
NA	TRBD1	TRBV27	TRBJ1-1	TGTGCCAGCAGGCGGACAGGGGGCCGGGGCACTGAAGCTTTCTTT	CASRRTGGRGTEAFF
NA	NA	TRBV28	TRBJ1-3	TGTGCCAGCAGTTTTACCGTATCGGGGCCAAACACCATATATTTT	CASSFTVSGPNTIYF
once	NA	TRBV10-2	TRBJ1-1	TGCGCCAGCAGCCGGGACACCTACACTGAAGCTTTCTTT	CASSRDTYTEAFF
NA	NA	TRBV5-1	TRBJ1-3	TGCGCCAGCAGGATGGACACGGGAAACACCATATATTTT	CASRMDTGNTIYF
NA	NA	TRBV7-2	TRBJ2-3	TGTGCCAGCAGCTTAGAGTTGGGTACGCAGTATTTT	CASSLELGTQYF
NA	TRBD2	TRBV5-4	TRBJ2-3	TGTGCCAGCAGCTTGTGGACTAGCGGGATCACAGATACGCAGTATTTT	CASSLWTSGITDTQYF
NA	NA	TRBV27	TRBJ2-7	TGTGCCAGCAGTTTTGAAGGAGGACAACCCTACGAGCAGTACTTC	CASSFEGGQPYEQYF
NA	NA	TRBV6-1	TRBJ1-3	TGTGCCAGCAGTGGAGCAGCCTCTGGAAACACCATATATTTT	CASSGAASGNTIYF
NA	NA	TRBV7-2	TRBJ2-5	TGTGCCAGCAGACAGGGGGGGGTACAAGAGACCCAGTACTTC	CASRQGGVQETQYF
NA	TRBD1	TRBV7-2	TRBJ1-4	TGTGCCAGCAGCTTAGTCGGGACAGCTGATGAAAAACTGTTTTTT	CASSLVGTADEKLFF
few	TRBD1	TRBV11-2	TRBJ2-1	TGTGCCAGCAGCTCATACCGGGACAGGGATTACAATGAGCAGTTCTTC	CASSSYRDRDYNEQFF
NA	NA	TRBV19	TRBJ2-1	TGTGCCAGTAGCGTACTGCCGGGACGGGGACTCTCCGAGCAGTTCTTC	CASSVLPGRGLSEQFF
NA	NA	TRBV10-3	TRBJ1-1	TGTGCCATCAGTGGAGGCACTGAAGCTTTCTTT	CAISGGTEAFF
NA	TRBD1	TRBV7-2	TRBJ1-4	TGTGCCAGCAGCCCCCCGGACACAGGGGGTAATGAAAAACTGTTTTTT	CASSPPDTGGNEKLFF
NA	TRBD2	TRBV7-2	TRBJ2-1	TGTGCCAGCAGACCGACTAGCGGGAGTAGGAATGAGCAGTTCTTC	CASRPTSGSRNEQFF
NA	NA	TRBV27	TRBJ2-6	TGTGCCAGCAGTGAGCTCTCTGGGGCCAACGTCCTGACTTTC	CASSELSGANVLTF
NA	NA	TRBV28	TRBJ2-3	TGTGCCAGCAGTCTAGGGACTTTTGCAGATACGCAGTATTTT	CASSLGTFADTQYF
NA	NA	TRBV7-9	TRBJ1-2	TGTGCCAGCAGCCGTGACAACGTCTATGGCTACACCTTC	CASSRDNVYGYTF